This T cell receptor (beta chain) was observed in a study of T-cell memory formation after mild COVID-19. Study details: TCR clusters largely stayed donor specific.

5'RACE, which relied on constant-segment primers, yielded TCR alpha and TCR beta cDNA libraries carrying sample barcodes and UMIs. TCRdb re-analysed the 5' RACE reads in MiXCR, keeping a single row per CDR3 protein. The table has approximately 40,000 distinct CDR3 sequences, 11% seen once; the top ten hold about 32%. The CDR3 is made up of 15 amino acids. Trimming at V came to 4 bases and at J to 7 bases, leaving 6 bases not matched to a gene. Germline CDR1 reads KGHSH; CDR2 reads LQKENI. This clonotype was counted at least ten times. The V call is TRBV18, the J call TRBJ1-5, with 11 bases that match TRBD1. This clonotype was obtained from a man younger than 35 who had mild COVID-19 (a few samples of this study predate the infection). Cell type and time point are not known. Source material: PBMCs or a T cell subset sorted from them (not recorded which). Written as DNA, the CDR3 is TGTGCCAGCTCACTGGACAGGGGGCATCAACAGCCCCAGCATTTT. Translated: CASSLDRGHQQPQHF.